This T cell receptor beta chain is from a study of identical twins. TCRdb redid the calling of the 5' RACE reads with MiXCR, one entry per CDR3 protein. The data hold 1.5 million to 2 million distinct CDR3 sequences, with around a third observed a single time. The CDR3 spans 15 residues. Germline values: CDR1 DFQATT, CDR2 SNEGSKA (reference sequence). Trimming pared 3 bases from V and 4 bases from J, leaving 17 bases between. Material for sequencing was cord blood. This clonotype was sampled from a newborn girl in good health. The chain has TRBV20-1 and TRBJ2-3, with D possibly matching TRBD2 (6 bases). CDR3 sequence: CSASVPGLDADTQYF. CDR3 in DNA: TGCAGTGCTAGTGTTCCGGGACTTGACGCAGATACGCAGTATTTT.